The following is a T cell receptor (beta chain) sequence with its context. Its antigen is unknown. The record originates from a study of graft-versus-host responses after intestinal transplantation. Background on the study: Once they had received anti-thymocyte globulin induction, all recipients took tacrolimus and steroids for 2 to 4 years.

Clones were read by immunoSEQ multiplex PCR, and TCRdb kept only the in-frame ones, dropping some. The sample records just over 95,000 clones, around nine tenths being singletons. Germline V lookup: CDR1 MGHRA, CDR2 YSYEKL. This CDR3 comprises 17 residues. The trim removed 3 bases at V and 9 bases at J, leaving 13 bases unmatched. The rearrangement joins TRBV4-1 to TRBJ2-7, with 14 positions matching TRBD2. This TCR came from a human donor who received an intestinal transplant. The sequenced sample was unstimulated CD4+ T cells sorted from spleen or lymph node cells, obtained before intestinal transplant. The CDR3 DNA reads TGCGCCAGCAGCCAGGGCCCCGGGACTAGCGGGAGAGGTGGGCAGTACTTC. It yields the protein CASSQGPGTSGRGGQYF.